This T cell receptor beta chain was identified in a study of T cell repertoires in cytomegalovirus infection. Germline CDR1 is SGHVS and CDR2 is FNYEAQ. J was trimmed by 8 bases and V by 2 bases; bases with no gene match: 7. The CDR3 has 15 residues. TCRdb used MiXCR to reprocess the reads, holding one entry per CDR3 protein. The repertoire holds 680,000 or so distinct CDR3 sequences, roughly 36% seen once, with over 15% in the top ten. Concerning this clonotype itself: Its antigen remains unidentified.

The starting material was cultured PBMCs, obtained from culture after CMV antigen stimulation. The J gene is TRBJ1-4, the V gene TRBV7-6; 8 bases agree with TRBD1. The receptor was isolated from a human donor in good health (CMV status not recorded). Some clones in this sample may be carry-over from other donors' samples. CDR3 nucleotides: TGTGCCAGCAGCTTACAGGGGGCTGCGGAGGAAAAACTGTTTTTT. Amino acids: CASSLQGAAEEKLFF.